The sequence of this T cell receptor (beta chain) was determined in a study of control samples from healthy donors and cancer patients. Trimming took 6 bases from V and 0 from J; bases not matched to a gene: 2. Germline values: CDR1 SNHLY, CDR2 FYNNEI. The CDR3 has 14 residues. The data were produced by immunoSEQ multiplex PCR, yet TCRdb's version contains in-frame clones alone and is incomplete. The data contain about 130,000 clones, around 90% of them singletons. The rearrangement links TRBV2 to TRBJ1-2; 9 nucleotides agree with TRBD1. The sequence was collected from a man aged 18-30 years in good health. Sequencing was done on a sample of blood. This chain's CDR3 is CASRGQGPNYGYTF. For the CDR3, the DNA is TGTGCCAGCAGGGGACAGGGTCCTAACTATGGCTACACCTTC.